These 18 T cell receptor beta chains came from one sample sequenced in a study of early T cells in non-severe SARS-CoV-2 infection. From the 5' RACE reads, TCRdb called clonotypes with MiXCR, one entry per CDR3 protein. The sample lists 98,000 or so distinct CDR3 sequences; approximately 11% were seen once. The sequencing sample was made of whole blood. The receptor source for this set is an adult who was a healthcare worker with PCR-confirmed SARS-CoV-2 infection or an uninfected control (not recorded which).

This clonotype was seen at least ten times. This chain joins TRBV20-1 and TRBJ2-1, with 9 bases fitting TRBD2. CDR1 is DFQATT and CDR2 is SNEGSKA in the germline V gene (reference sequence). Trimming took 6 bases from V and 1 from J; bases not matched to a gene: 4. CDR3 length: 14 residues. Here the CDR3 DNA reads TGCAGTGCGTTCAGCGGGGGGTCCTACAATGAGCAGTTCTTC. Its protein is CSAFSGGSYNEQFF.

The chain recombines TRBV6-1 with TRBJ2-3; TRBD2 matches 12 bases. Germline V gene data show CDR1 as MNHNS and CDR2 as SASEGT. After removal of 5 bases from V and 4 bases from J, the junction contained 7 bases not matched to a gene. CDR3 length equals 16 residues. This CDR3 reads CASSLAGGPRADTQYF. CDR3 nucleotides: TGTGCCAGCAGTCTAGCGGGGGGGCCTCGAGCAGATACGCAGTATTTT.

This clonotype was recorded a few times. The V call is TRBV9, the J call TRBJ1-2; 7 positions match TRBD1. Germline CDR1 and CDR2: SGDLS and YYNGEE. The CDR3 runs to 10 residues. The CDR3 here is CTDRVRGYTF. The CDR3 bases are TGTACCGACAGGGTCAGGGGCTACACCTTC.

This clonotype was seen at least ten times. The chain employs TRBV5-6 and TRBJ2-7; D unclear. Per germline, CDR1 SGHDT and CDR2 YYEEEE. The CDR3 length is 12 residues. The V and J ends lost 0 bases and 3 bases respectively, with 4 bases between them. CDR3 sequence: CASSLDYYEQYF. Here the CDR3 DNA reads TGTGCCAGCAGCTTGGATTACTACGAGCAGTACTTC.

The chain is built from TRBV2 and TRBJ2-4, with D possibly TRBD1 on 6 matching bases. Germline V lookup: CDR1 SNHLY, CDR2 FYNNEI. This CDR3 has 15 residues. Trimming removed 6 bases at V and 1 base at J, with 13 bases between. The CDR3 region has the DNA TGTGCCAGCAGGGTAGCGAGGGGGGCCAAAAACATTCAGTACTTC. Amino acid sequence: CASRVARGAKNIQYF.

This clonotype was seen repeatedly, ten times or more. The chain joins TRBV7-9 to TRBJ2-1; D uncertain. The CDR3 spans 12 residues. CDR1 and CDR2 (germline): SEHNR, FQNEAQ (reference sequence). Deletions cut 6 bases from V and 6 bases from J, with 9 bases between. The CDR3 spells CASRSWSNEQFF. The CDR3 DNA is TGTGCCAGCAGATCCTGGAGCAATGAGCAGTTCTTC.

This clonotype occurred many times. The gene calls are TRBV20-1 and TRBJ2-3; D is possibly TRBD1 (5 bases). Per germline, CDR1 DFQATT and CDR2 SNEGSKA (reference sequence). The CDR3 is made up of 13 amino acids. The ends were cut back, 4 bases at V and 1 base at J, with 9 bases in the middle. CDR3 nucleotide sequence: TGCAGTGCTATCGGCAGGGGCACAGATACGCAGTATTTT. It specifies CSAIGRGTDTQYF.

This chain joins TRBV28 and TRBJ2-7, with TRBD1 identical over 9 bases. J gave up 2 bases and V 6 bases, and 5 bases lay outside the gene matches. Germline CDR1 and CDR2: MDHEN and SYDVKM. The length of the CDR3 is 14 residues. CDR3 sequence: CASRKTGGTYEQYF. Here the CDR3 DNA reads TGTGCCAGCAGAAAGACAGGGGGGACCTACGAGCAGTACTTC.

This chain uses TRBV7-9 with TRBJ2-7; D remains ambiguous. V lost 1 base, J lost 2 bases, and 9 bases lay in between. Germline V gene data show CDR1 as SEHNR and CDR2 as FQNEAQ (reference sequence). The CDR3 has 14 residues. The CDR3 loop reads CASSLEGSTYEQYF. CDR3 bases: TGTGCCAGCAGCTTAGAGGGTTCCACCTACGAGCAGTACTTC.

In its sample, this clonotype was seen a few times. V gene TRBV15 combines with J gene TRBJ1-5; D not resolved. Germline CDR1 and CDR2: LNHNV and YYDKDF (reference sequence). The CDR3 sequence is 15 residues long. Trimming cost V 5 bases and J 0 bases, with 11 bases left between them. Here the CDR3 reads CATSRTGDSNQPQHF. In nucleotides, the CDR3 is TGTGCCACCAGCCGGACCGGGGATAGCAATCAGCCCCAGCATTTT.

The chain is built from TRBV11-2 and TRBJ1-1; no firm D call. The V gene's germline CDR1 is SGHAT and CDR2 FQNNGV. The ends were cut back, 1 base at V and 10 bases at J, with 10 bases in the middle. This CDR3 comprises 12 residues. The CDR3 here is CASSLAPSGAFF. The DNA of the CDR3 is TGTGCCAGCAGCTTAGCCCCGAGCGGAGCTTTCTTT.

The chain recombines TRBV6-5 with TRBJ2-6; weak D call: TRBD1 (6 bases). Between the trimmed V and J ends, which lost 8 bases and 2 bases, there was a span of 13 bases. CDR3 size: 15 residues. Germline V gives CDR1 MNHEY, CDR2 SVGAGI. As DNA, the CDR3 is TGTGCCAGCGGGACATCCTTGGCTGGGGCCAACGTCCTGACTTTC. It is translated as CASGTSLAGANVLTF.

This clonotype was counted only a few times. The V call is TRBV11-3, the J call TRBJ2-1; no clear D. V was pared by 2 bases and J by 9 bases, with 5 bases between. The CDR3 is 11 amino acids. The germline V gene has CDR1 SGHNT and CDR2 YENEEA. In DNA, the CDR3 is TGTGCCAGCAGCTTAAACGGTGAGCAGTTCTTC. Translated, it gives CASSLNGEQFF.

This clonotype was seen ten or more times. The rearrangement uses TRBV12-3 or TRBV12-4 and TRBJ2-1, with D tentatively TRBD2 (6 bases). V shed 6 bases and J shed 3 bases, with 12 bases lying between them. This CDR3 spans 14 amino acids. The CDR3 nucleotides are TGTGCCAGCAGCAAGGCGGGGTTCTACAATGAGCAGTTCTTC. Its protein is CASSKAGFYNEQFF.

The chain has TRBV10-2 and TRBJ1-5; D gene ambiguous. The V gene's germline CDR1 is WSHSY and CDR2 SAAADI. V lost 5 bases and J 4 bases, leaving 6 bases between the germline ends. CDR3 length equals 12 residues. The CDR3 loop is CASSYGNQPQHF. The CDR3 DNA follows: TGCGCCAGCAGTTACGGAAATCAGCCCCAGCATTTT.

Only a few counts were recorded for this clonotype. The chain carries TRBV7-9 and TRBJ1-4, with D perhaps matching TRBD1 (6 bases). The germline V gene encodes CDR1 SEHNR and CDR2 FQNEAQ (reference sequence). The CDR3 loop spans 15 amino acids. Trimming removed 2 bases at V and 8 bases at J, with 15 bases between. In DNA form, the CDR3 reads TGTGCCAGCAGCTTACGTGAGACAGGCGGCGAAAAACTGTTTTTT. Its protein product is CASSLRETGGEKLFF.

This clonotype showed up many times. J is TRBJ2-4 and V is TRBV28; D not resolved. Germline values: CDR1 MDHEN, CDR2 SYDVKM. CDR3 length: 12 residues. V dropped 2 bases and J dropped 4 bases, with 3 bases sitting between them. CDR3 sequence reads: CASSLRKNIQYF. CDR3 coding DNA: TGTGCCAGCAGTTTACGGAAAAACATTCAGTACTTC.

This chain uses TRBV23-1 with TRBJ2-1; 10 bases line up with TRBD2. TRBV23-1 is an ORF for which the function is uncertain. The CDR3 has 17 residues. V shed 7 bases and J 8 bases; nucleotides not matched to a gene: 17. The CDR3 sequence: CASTFLQASGRKYEQFF. CDR3 in DNA: TGCGCCAGCACTTTCCTTCAGGCTAGCGGGAGAAAGTATGAGCAGTTCTTC.